Only a few counts were recorded for the clone carrying this T cell receptor beta chain. The source of the sample is a study of human T cells and chemical hapten exposure. Trimming pared 0 bases from V and 0 bases from J, leaving 11 bases between. Germline lookup yields CDR1 SGDLS and CDR2 YYNGEE. The CDR3 runs 16 residues. Using its own MiXCR run on the RACE reads, TCRdb lists one record per CDR3 protein. The data contain under 75,000 distinct CDR3 sequences, roughly 8.5% of them singletons. Time point denoted: patch test 2, 6 weeks after DPC sensitization. Described treatment: therapeutic diphenylcyclopropenone sensitization with weekly scalp DPC. Total RNA was isolated from whole blood that had not been fractionated.

Sequenced material: whole blood, taken in connection with sensitization to the hapten diphenylcyclopropenone (DPC). This chain joins TRBV9 and TRBJ2-3; D unclear. This sequence was found in a woman aged 45 to 65 with alopecia areata. Some clones in this sample may be carry-over from other donors' samples. The CDR3 reads CASSVGVDTSTDTQYF. Here the CDR3 DNA reads TGTGCCAGCAGCGTAGGGGTGGATACTAGCACAGATACGCAGTATTTT.